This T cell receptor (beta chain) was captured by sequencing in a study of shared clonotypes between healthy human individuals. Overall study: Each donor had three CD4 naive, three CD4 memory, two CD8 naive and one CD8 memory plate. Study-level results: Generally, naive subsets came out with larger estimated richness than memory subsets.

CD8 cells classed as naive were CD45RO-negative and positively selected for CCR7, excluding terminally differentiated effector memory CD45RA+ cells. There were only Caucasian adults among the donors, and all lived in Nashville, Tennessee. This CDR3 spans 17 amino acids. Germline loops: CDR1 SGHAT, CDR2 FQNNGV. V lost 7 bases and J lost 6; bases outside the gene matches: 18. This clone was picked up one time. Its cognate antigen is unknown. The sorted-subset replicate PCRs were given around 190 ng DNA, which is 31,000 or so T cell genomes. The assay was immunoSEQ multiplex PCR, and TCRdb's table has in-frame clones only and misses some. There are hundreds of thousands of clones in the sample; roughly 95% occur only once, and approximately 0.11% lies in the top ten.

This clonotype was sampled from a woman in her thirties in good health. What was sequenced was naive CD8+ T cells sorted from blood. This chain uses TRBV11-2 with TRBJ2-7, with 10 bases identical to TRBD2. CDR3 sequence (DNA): TGTGCCAGCACCCTGTCGCGACTAGCGGGTCCACGCGCCGAGCAGTACTTC. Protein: CASTLSRLAGPRAEQYF.